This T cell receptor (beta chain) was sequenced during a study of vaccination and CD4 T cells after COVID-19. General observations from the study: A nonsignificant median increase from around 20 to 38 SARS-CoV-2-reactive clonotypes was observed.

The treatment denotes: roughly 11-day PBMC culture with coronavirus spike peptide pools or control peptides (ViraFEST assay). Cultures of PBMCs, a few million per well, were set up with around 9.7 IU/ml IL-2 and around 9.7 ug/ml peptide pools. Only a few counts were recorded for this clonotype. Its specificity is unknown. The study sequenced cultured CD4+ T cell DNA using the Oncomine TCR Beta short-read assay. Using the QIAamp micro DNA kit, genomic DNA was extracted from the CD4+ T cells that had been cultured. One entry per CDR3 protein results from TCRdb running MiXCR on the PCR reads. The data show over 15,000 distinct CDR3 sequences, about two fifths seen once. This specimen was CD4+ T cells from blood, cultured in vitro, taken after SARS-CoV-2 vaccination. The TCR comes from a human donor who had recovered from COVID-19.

CDR3 DNA sequence: TGCAGTGCTACGCCCCCTAGCGGGGGGCGGGATACGCAGTATTTT. It encodes CSATPPSGGRDTQYF. This chain links TRBV20-1 with TRBJ2-3, with 11 bases lining up with TRBD2. CDR3 length: 15 amino acids. Unmatched junction bases numbered 9, after V lost 4 bases and J lost 6 bases. From germline, CDR1 is DFQATT and CDR2 SNEGSKA (reference sequence).